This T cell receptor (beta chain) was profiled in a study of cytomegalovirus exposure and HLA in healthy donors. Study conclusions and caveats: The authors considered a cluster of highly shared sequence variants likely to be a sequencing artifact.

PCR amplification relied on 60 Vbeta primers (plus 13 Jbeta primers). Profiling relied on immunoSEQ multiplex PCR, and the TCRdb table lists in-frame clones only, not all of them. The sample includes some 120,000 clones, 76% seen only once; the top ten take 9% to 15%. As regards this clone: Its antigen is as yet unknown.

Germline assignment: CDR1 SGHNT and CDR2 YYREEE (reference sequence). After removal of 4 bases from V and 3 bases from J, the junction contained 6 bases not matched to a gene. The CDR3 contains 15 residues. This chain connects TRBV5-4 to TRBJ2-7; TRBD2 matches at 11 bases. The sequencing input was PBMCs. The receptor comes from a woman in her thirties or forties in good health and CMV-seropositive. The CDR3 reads CASSAIAGGNYEQYF. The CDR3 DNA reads TGTGCCAGCAGCGCTATAGCGGGGGGGAACTACGAGCAGTACTTC. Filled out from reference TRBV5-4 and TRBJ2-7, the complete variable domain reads ETGVTQSPTHLIKTRGQQVTLRCSSQSGHNTVSWYQQALGQGPQFIFQYYREEENGRGNFPPRFSGLQFPNYSSELNVNALELDDSALYLCASSAIAGGNYEQYFGPGTRLTVT.